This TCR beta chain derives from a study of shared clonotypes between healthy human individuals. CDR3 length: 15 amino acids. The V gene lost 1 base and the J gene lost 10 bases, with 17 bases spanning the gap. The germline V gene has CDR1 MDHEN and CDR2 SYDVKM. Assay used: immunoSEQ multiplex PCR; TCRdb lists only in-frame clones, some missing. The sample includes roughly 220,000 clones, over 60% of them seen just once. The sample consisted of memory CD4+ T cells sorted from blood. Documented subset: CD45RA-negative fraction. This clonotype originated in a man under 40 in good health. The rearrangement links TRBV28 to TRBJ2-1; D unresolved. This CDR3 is CASSLLMGAIVEQFF. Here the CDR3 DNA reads TGTGCCAGCAGTTTATTAATGGGCGCAATCGTGGAGCAGTTCTTC.